These T cell receptor beta chains were read from a single sample in a study of post-analysis software for immune sequencing data. Each CDR3 protein is one row after TCRdb ran MiXCR on the PCR reads. This sample has 800,000 to 950,000 distinct CDR3 sequences, with roughly 58% found just once. What was sequenced was blood. The receptor source for this set is a girl aged 5-17 years with multiple sclerosis. Both conserved end residues are part of each CDR3. A D gene is named only where the DNA matches it firmly. The listing skips clone size in some rows; elsewhere it reads once, few, many or a size class.

D gene,V gene,clone size,J gene,CDR3 DNA,CDR3 protein
-,TRBV12-3/TRBV12-4,-,TRBJ2-7,TGTGCCAGCAGTTTTGGCGGGGCCTTATCCTACGAGCAGTACTTC,CASSFGGALSYEQYF
TRBD1,TRBV11-2,-,TRBJ2-7,TGTGCCAGCAGAACCGGGACAGGGTTATACGAGCAGTACTTC,CASRTGTGLYEQYF
-,TRBV28,-,TRBJ2-7,TGTGCCAGCAGTCCCCCGGGCGGAATCTCCTACGAGCAGTACTTC,CASSPPGGISYEQYF
-,TRBV29-1,-,TRBJ2-5,TGCAGCGTTGAAGCGCGGGGAACCCTTCGGGAGACCCAGTACTTC,CSVEARGTLRETQYF
TRBD2,TRBV9,few,TRBJ2-5,TGTGCCAGCAGCTCCCAGCGGGGGCCCTTAGACTATGAGCAGTACTTC,CASSSQRGPLDYEQYF
-,TRBV5-4,once,TRBJ2-7,TGTGCCAGCAGCAAAGTGGCGGAGCCATACGATTACGAGCAGTACTTC,CASSKVAEPYDYEQYF
-,TRBV3-1,few,TRBJ2-7,TGTGCCAGCAGCGGACAGTTTGGACAGCCGAGCTCCTACGAGCAGTACTTC,CASSGQFGQPSSYEQYF
-,TRBV10-3,once,TRBJ2-1,TGTGCCATCGGGACGGAGGCCTACAATGAGCAGTTCTTC,CAIGTEAYNEQFF
-,TRBV18,-,TRBJ2-7,TGTGCCAGCTCACCACGGTCCAGAACCTACGAGCGGTACTTC,CASSPRSRTYERYF
TRBD2,TRBV5-1,-,TRBJ2-7,TGCGCCAGCAGCTGGCCCCTCAAGGGAGCGGGGGGTTACTACGAGCAGTACTTC,CASSWPLKGAGGYYEQYF
-,TRBV12-3/TRBV12-4,-,TRBJ2-2,TGTGCCAGCAGTCCCCGCGGGGGCGAGACCGGGGAGCTGTTTTTT,CASSPRGGETGELFF
TRBD2,TRBV6-1,-,TRBJ2-3,TGTGCCAGCAGTGAAGTTAGAAGACTAGCGGGAGCGGATACGCAGTATTTT,CASSEVRRLAGADTQYF
TRBD2,TRBV12-3/TRBV12-4,once,TRBJ2-5,TGTGCCAGCAGTTCTAGCCGGGACTATCCCCGGGAGACCCAGTACTTC,CASSSSRDYPRETQYF
-,TRBV9,-,TRBJ2-7,TGTGCCAGCAGCGTAGATTCCAACTACGAGCAGTACTTC,CASSVDSNYEQYF
-,TRBV27,-,TRBJ2-6,TGTGCCAGCAGTTTCTCCGGTCTTGGTCCATTCAGCGCTGGGGCCAACGTCCTGACTTTC,CASSFSGLGPFSAGANVLTF
-,TRBV20-1,-,TRBJ2-3,TGCAGTGCTAGAGTTAGTGGGGGGGATACGCAGTATTTT,CSARVSGGDTQYF
TRBD2,TRBV12-3/TRBV12-4,-,TRBJ2-3,TGTGCCAGCAGTTTAGATAGCGGGAACACAGATACGCAGTATTTT,CASSLDSGNTDTQYF
-,TRBV10-3,-,TRBJ1-1,TGTGCCATCAGTAATGTGGAAGAGAACACTGAAGCTTTCTTT,CAISNVEENTEAFF
TRBD2,TRBV7-9,-,TRBJ2-5,TGTGCCAGCAGCCTACGGACAAGACTAGCGGGGCAAGAGACCCAGTACTTC,CASSLRTRLAGQETQYF
TRBD1,TRBV4-2,many,TRBJ2-7,TGTGCCAGCAGCCCAGGACAGGGGGCGGACGAGCAGTACTTC,CASSPGQGADEQYF
TRBD1,TRBV20-1,-,TRBJ2-7,TGCAGTGCTAGAGATACGACAGGGGCCTACGAGCAGTACTTC,CSARDTTGAYEQYF
TRBD1,TRBV10-2,few,TRBJ2-5,TGCGCCAGCAGTTGGGGGGACAGGGAGCCTGAGACCCAGTACTTC,CASSWGDREPETQYF
-,TRBV27,few,TRBJ2-5,TGTGCCAGCAGTTTATCGAGAGGCGATTTGGGGGAGACCCAGTACTTC,CASSLSRGDLGETQYF
-,TRBV11-3,few,TRBJ2-5,TGTGCCAGCAGCTCCGGACGGAGTAGCCAAGAGACCCAGTACTTC,CASSSGRSSQETQYF
-,TRBV29-1,few,TRBJ1-2,TGCAGCGTTGATATGGCCGATGATTTTCCCAGGGATGGCTACACCTTC,CSVDMADDFPRDGYTF
-,TRBV12-3/TRBV12-4,many,TRBJ1-6,TGTGCCAGCGGACTACATCGTCCACCCCTCCACTTT,CASGLHRPPLHF
-,TRBV9,many,TRBJ2-7,TGTGCCAGCAGCGTAGCTGTAGGGGCTTACGAGCAGTACTTC,CASSVAVGAYEQYF
-,TRBV7-3,once,TRBJ2-6,TGTGCCAGCAGCTTAAAGGCCCCACAGGGACCTGGGGCCAACGTCCTGACTTTC,CASSLKAPQGPGANVLTF
-,TRBV5-6,-,TRBJ2-7,TGTGCCAGCTCCCTCGAGAGGGGTTGGGCCTACGAGCAGTACTTC,CASSLERGWAYEQYF
TRBD1,TRBV12-3/TRBV12-4,-,TRBJ2-1,TGTGCCAGCAGTTTAGCGTCGGCAGGGGGCACGAGTGAGCAGTTCTTC,CASSLASAGGTSEQFF
-,TRBV7-9,-,TRBJ2-7,TGTGCCAGCAGCCCGAGGATCCCGGGCTCCTACGAGCAGTACTTC,CASSPRIPGSYEQYF
TRBD1,TRBV7-3,-,TRBJ2-7,TGTGCCAGCAGCTTTCAGAGGGGACCGGGACAGGGGTACGAGCAGTACTTC,CASSFQRGPGQGYEQYF
TRBD2,TRBV7-3,once,TRBJ2-1,TGTGCCAGCAGCTTAATTAGCGGGGGGTCCAATGAGCAGTTCTTC,CASSLISGGSNEQFF
-,TRBV29-1,-,TRBJ2-1,TGCAGCGTTGACGGCCACCACCCCTCCTACAATGAGCAGTTCTTC,CSVDGHHPSYNEQFF
-,TRBV5-1,-,TRBJ2-1,TGCGCCAGCAGCTTTAAGGGCCTACTATCCTACAATGAGCAGTTCTTC,CASSFKGLLSYNEQFF
-,TRBV20-1,-,TRBJ1-1,TGCAGTGCCGGACTCCTGGGCCCGAACACTGAAGCTTTCTTT,CSAGLLGPNTEAFF
TRBD1,TRBV6-6,-,TRBJ2-7,TGTGCCAGCAGACTAACAGGGGGCGCATCATACGAGCAGTACTTC,CASRLTGGASYEQYF
TRBD2,TRBV6-2/TRBV6-3,-,TRBJ2-1,TGTGCCAGCAGTGGACCTAGCGGGAGAGTAAACTACAATGAGCAGTTCTTC,CASSGPSGRVNYNEQFF
-,TRBV6-5,-,TRBJ2-7,TGTGCCAGCAGTTACCGGGGCGGTCTCTCCTACGAGCAGTACTTC,CASSYRGGLSYEQYF
-,TRBV4-1,-,TRBJ2-5,TGCGCCAGCAGCCAAGTAACTAGATACCAAGAGACCCAGTACTTC,CASSQVTRYQETQYF
-,TRBV4-1,few,TRBJ2-4,TGCGCCAGCAGCCAAGTGGCAGAGATTACCACTATAGCCAAAAACATTCAGTACTTC,CASSQVAEITTIAKNIQYF
-,TRBV20-1,once,TRBJ2-7,TGCAGTGCTAGGTCGGGCCCCTCCTACGAGCAGTACTTC,CSARSGPSYEQYF
TRBD2,TRBV2,few,TRBJ2-3,TGTGCCAGCAGTGTTCCGTCTCTAGGCGGGGGTGGGTCAGATACGCAGTATTTT,CASSVPSLGGGGSDTQYF
-,TRBV24-1,-,TRBJ2-4,TGTGCCACCAGTGCCTTTGGACAGCGGCTTGGAGTGCAGTACTTC,CATSAFGQRLGVQYF
-,TRBV25-1,few,TRBJ1-2,TGTGCCAGCAGTGAAGAGACGGCTCTCTATGGCTACACCTTC,CASSEETALYGYTF
-,TRBV5-1,few,TRBJ2-1,TGCGCCAGCAGTGCAGAGTATGAGCAGTTCTTC,CASSAEYEQFF
TRBD2,TRBV29-1,-,TRBJ2-5,TGCAGCGTGGGGGGACTAGCGGGGGGCCGAGAGACCCAGTACTTC,CSVGGLAGGRETQYF
-,TRBV5-1,-,TRBJ2-5,TGCGCCAGCAGCAGGTGGGACTGGGGGGAGACCCAGTACTTC,CASSRWDWGETQYF
-,TRBV27,-,TRBJ2-1,TGTGCCAGCAGTCTCACATCCCCGGGCAATGAGCAGTTCTTC,CASSLTSPGNEQFF
TRBD1,TRBV5-1,-,TRBJ2-2,TGCGCCAGCAGCTCCAGACCGGGACAGTTCACCGGGGAGCTGTTTTTT,CASSSRPGQFTGELFF
TRBD1,TRBV12-5,-,TRBJ1-2,TGTGCTAGTGGTATTACAGGGGGAGCTAACTATGGCTACACCTTC,CASGITGGANYGYTF
-,TRBV2,-,TRBJ2-7,TGTGCCAGCAGCGACACCTACGTCTCCTACGAGCAGTACTTC,CASSDTYVSYEQYF
-,TRBV3-1,-,TRBJ2-1,TGTGCCAGCAGCCAAGTCTACCCAATCGGACTGATCTTATACAATGAGCAGTTCTTC,CASSQVYPIGLILYNEQFF